The present entry profiles one T cell receptor beta chain with its context. The method was immunoSEQ multiplex PCR; TCRdb's version includes in-frame clones alone and lacks a portion of them. The table for this sample gives 9,000 to 10,000 clones. Roughly 11-patient cohort: around 11 active juvenile idiopathic arthritis patients, 3 polyarticular, 8 oligoarticular. This CDR3 contains 13 residues. The nucleotide record is missing. CDR1 is MNHNY and CDR2 is SVGAGI in the germline V gene (reference sequence). The data belong to a study of synovial regulatory T cells in juvenile arthritis. The chain couples TRBV6-6 to TRBJ1-2; the D gene TCRdb calls, TRBD1, cannot be checked with no DNA. The sequence derives from a donor aged 2-29 years with juvenile idiopathic arthritis. The sequenced material came from Treg cells from blood. Subset indicated: remaining (HLA-DR-negative) circulating blood Treg cells. The CDR3 loop reads CASSYQGAYGYTF.